This T cell receptor beta chain was obtained from a study of Graves' ophthalmopathy and Graves' hyperthyroidism. The wider study: Peripheral blood samples were taken at initial diagnosis, before any treatment.

General study findings and limits: Detection in blood was also observed for most expanded thyroid clonotypes above 0.001 frequency.

The table lists this clonotype with many counts. No antigen is known for it. The CDR3 has 15 amino acids. Unmatched junction bases numbered 7, after V lost 5 bases and J lost 6 bases. Germline CDR1 and CDR2: MGHRA and YSYEKL. From RNA, the CDR3 regions of TCR beta chains were amplified and sequenced. After a first-round RT-PCR with HTBI primers, a second-round multiplex PCR was run. TCRdb redid the calling of the multiplex PCR reads with MiXCR, one entry per CDR3 protein. Of just over 400,000 distinct CDR3 sequences in the sample, 20% to 25% were seen once. Patients newly diagnosed with hyperthyroidism, under 2 months' duration, were aged 18 to 65, the study reports. Pregnancy or lactation, uncontrolled infections and other autoimmune diseases were grounds for excluding patients.

This receptor was taken from a woman aged 18-29 years with stable Graves' hyperthyroidism. The rearrangement links TRBV4-1 to TRBJ1-1; 12 nucleotides line up with TRBD1. Sequenced sample: peripheral blood. CDR3 loop: CASSSGTGGASEAFF. CDR3 nucleotides: TGCGCCAGCAGCTCCGGGACAGGGGGCGCTTCTGAAGCTTTCTTT.